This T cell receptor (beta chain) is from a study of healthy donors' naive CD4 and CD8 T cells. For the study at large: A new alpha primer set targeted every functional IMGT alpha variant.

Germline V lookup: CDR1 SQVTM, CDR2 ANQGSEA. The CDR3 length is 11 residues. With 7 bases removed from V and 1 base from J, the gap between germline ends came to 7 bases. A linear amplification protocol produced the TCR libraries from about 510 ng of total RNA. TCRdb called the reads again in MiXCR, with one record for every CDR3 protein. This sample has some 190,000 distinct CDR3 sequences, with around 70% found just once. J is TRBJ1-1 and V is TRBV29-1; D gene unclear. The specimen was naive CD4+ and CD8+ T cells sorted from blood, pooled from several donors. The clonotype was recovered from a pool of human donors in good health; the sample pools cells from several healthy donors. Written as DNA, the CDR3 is TGCAGCGGTTCTGAGAACACTGAAGCTTTCTTT. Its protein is CSGSENTEAFF.